Each of the 29 T cell receptor beta chains below was sequenced from the same sample in a study of Tregs in tolerant kidney transplant recipients. This table comes from immunoSEQ multiplex PCR, and its TCRdb copy is limited to in-frame clones, with some not included. The sample holds about 110,000 clones; around 87% are singletons and the top ten take approximately 0.34%. The input for sequencing was CD4+ T cells from blood, taken before the transplant. The receptors originated from a human donor who received a combined kidney and bone marrow transplant.

The sample holds one count of this clone. The V and J genes are TRBV14 and TRBJ1-2; D not resolved. Trimming stripped 0 bases from V and 5 bases from J, with 7 bases between. The V gene's germline CDR1 is SGHDN and CDR2 FVKESK. The CDR3 has 13 amino acids. The CDR3 here is CASSQDRTYGYTF. The CDR3 DNA reads TGTGCCAGCAGCCAAGATCGAACTTATGGCTACACCTTC.

The genes are TRBV6-5 and TRBJ1-5, with D uncertain. The CDR3 length is 13 residues. V dropped 6 bases and J dropped 0 bases, with 6 bases sitting between them. Germline lookup yields CDR1 MNHEY and CDR2 SVGAGI. The CDR3 region has the DNA TGTGCCAGCAGCCGGGGTAGCAATCAGCCCCAGCATTTT. It yields the protein CASSRGSNQPQHF.

The rearrangement uses TRBV29-1 and TRBJ2-7; 8 nucleotides align to TRBD1. The trim removed 6 bases at V and 7 bases at J, leaving 5 bases unmatched. CDR3 size: 11 residues. Germline V gives CDR1 SQVTM, CDR2 ANQGSEA. CDR3 DNA sequence: TGCAGCGTGGAGGACAGGGTTGAGCAGTACTTC. Its translation is CSVEDRVEQYF.

CDR3 sequence (DNA): TGCGCCAGCAGCTTGGGGGTCCGGGACTACACAGATACGCAGTATTTT. This gives the protein CASSLGVRDYTDTQYF. J is TRBJ2-3 and V is TRBV5-1, with TRBD2 matching over 7 bases. In germline, CDR1 is SGHRS, CDR2 YFSETQ. CDR3 length equals 16 residues. Germline trimming cut 0 bases from V and 2 bases from J; bases unmatched to any gene: 6.

The genes are TRBV7-9 and TRBJ1-4; D is unresolved. Germline lookup yields CDR1 SEHNR and CDR2 FQNEAQ (reference sequence). V was pared by 2 bases and J by 8 bases, with 3 bases between. CDR3 length: 11 amino acids. CDR3 nucleotides: TGTGCCAGCAGCTTACAGGAAAAACTGTTTTTT. It yields the protein CASSLQEKLFF.

The chain has TRBV11-2 and TRBJ1-2, with D unclear. The CDR3 contains 13 residues. V dropped 7 bases and J dropped 6 bases, with 15 bases sitting between them. In germline, CDR1 is SGHAT, CDR2 FQNNGV. This CDR3 reads CASTRTGMNGYTF. CDR3 DNA: TGTGCCAGCACCCGGACTGGGATGAATGGCTACACCTTC.

The chain employs TRBV6-1 and TRBJ2-7, with a possible D match to TRBD2 (6 bases). The germline gives CDR1 MNHNS, CDR2 SASEGT. The germline V and J ends were trimmed by 6 bases and 3 bases, with 15 bases remaining between them. The CDR3 is 14 amino acids. CDR3 sequence (DNA): TGTGCCAGCAGCGGTGGGGGGAGTCTCTACGAGCAGTACTTC. Translation gives CASSGGGSLYEQYF.

This chain links TRBV28 with TRBJ2-7; TRBD1 agrees at 8 bases. Per germline, CDR1 MDHEN and CDR2 SYDVKM. V trimming: 7 bases; J trimming: 1 base; junction bases outside the gene matches: 6. The CDR3 sequence is 14 residues long. CDR3: CASIDWTGSYEQYF. The CDR3, as DNA: TGTGCCAGCATCGATTGGACAGGGTCCTACGAGCAGTACTTC.

This clone came up once. This rearrangement joins TRBV2 to TRBJ2-7; 7 nucleotides line up with TRBD1. The ends lost 5 bases at V and 2 bases at J; junction bases unmatched: 9. The CDR3 totals 15 residues. Germline V gene lookup returns CDR1 SNHLY and CDR2 FYNNEI. The CDR3 loop reads CASSTRTGLTYEQYF. CDR3 nucleotides: TGTGCCAGCAGTACCCGGACAGGCTTGACCTACGAGCAGTACTTC.

This rearrangement joins TRBV25-1 to TRBJ1-1, with no clear D. The germline V gene encodes CDR1 MGHDK and CDR2 SYGVNS. V lost 8 bases, J lost 6 bases, and 16 bases lay in between. CDR3 length: 13 amino acids. In nucleotides, the CDR3 is TGTGCCAGCTCCGTCGCGGGGATCCCTGAAGCTTTCTTT. Residues: CASSVAGIPEAFF.

This clone has only a few counts. The chain employs TRBV28 and TRBJ1-2; a possible D gene is TRBD1 (6 bases). This CDR3 region has 12 residues. Germline assignment: CDR1 MDHEN and CDR2 SYDVKM. Trimming took 10 bases from V and 4 from J, leaving 13 bases between them. The CDR3 DNA reads as TGTGCCACCGGACAGAGGATCTATGGCTACACCTTC. Amino acids: CATGQRIYGYTF.

Regarding this clone: The same CDR3 is also encoded by other DNA sequences in this sample. This chain's CDR3 is CASSLKSAGGSYEQYF. As DNA, the CDR3 is TGCGCCAGCAGCTTAAAATCAGCGGGGGGTTCCTACGAGCAGTACTTC. The chain has TRBV5-1 and TRBJ2-7; 9 nucleotides agree with TRBD2. The V gene end was trimmed by 2 bases and the J gene end by 1 base; junction bases not matched to a gene: 7. This CDR3 is 16 amino acids long. Germline CDR1 is SGHRS and CDR2 is YFSETQ.

The chain is built from TRBV5-1 and TRBJ2-3; 7 bases agree with TRBD1. Trimming took 6 bases from V and 6 from J; bases not matched to a gene: 10. There are 14 residues in the CDR3. The germline CDR1 and CDR2 sequences are SGHRS and YFSETQ. The CDR3: CASMPSRGGDTQYF. CDR3 bases: TGCGCCAGCATGCCATCAAGAGGGGGCGATACGCAGTATTTT.

The chain links TRBV14 to TRBJ1-2; D unresolved. CDR1 and CDR2 from the germline V gene are SGHDN and FVKESK. V was pared by 1 base and J by 4 bases, with 7 bases between. The CDR3 loop spans 13 amino acids. The CDR3 here is CASSQGQSYGYTF. The CDR3 DNA follows: TGTGCCAGCAGCCAAGGGCAGTCCTATGGCTACACCTTC.

The J gene is TRBJ1-3, the V gene TRBV7-9, with 9 bases matching TRBD1. CDR1 is SEHNR and CDR2 is FQNEAQ in the germline V gene (reference sequence). The trim removed 5 bases at V and 2 bases at J, leaving 16 bases unmatched. This CDR3 comprises 19 residues. DNA for the CDR3: TGTGCCAGCAGCCATTTCGCGGGACAGGGTACTGTGGCTGGAAACACCATATATTTT. Protein: CASSHFAGQGTVAGNTIYF.

The J gene is TRBJ2-7, the V gene TRBV18; D is unresolved. The V gene lost 2 bases and the J gene lost 6 bases, with 8 bases spanning the gap. CDR1 is KGHSH and CDR2 is LQKENI in the germline V gene. The CDR3 extends over 12 amino acids. This CDR3 is CASSPYAGEQYF. For the CDR3, the DNA is TGTGCCAGCTCACCATATGCAGGCGAGCAGTACTTC.

The chain uses TRBV6-5 and TRBJ2-6; D gene uncertain. Trimming took off 8 bases at V and 8 bases at J, with 16 bases between the two ends. CDR3 length: 14 residues. CDR1 is MNHEY and CDR2 is SVGAGI in the germline V gene. Here the CDR3 reads CASSPLLGPNVLTF. The CDR3 DNA sequence: TGTGCCAGCTCCCCCCTATTGGGCCCCAACGTCCTGACTTTC.

This chain uses TRBV28 with TRBJ2-7; 8 bases match TRBD1. This CDR3 has 11 residues. Germline CDR1 is MDHEN and CDR2 is SYDVKM. After removal of 8 bases from V and 9 bases from J, the junction contained 6 bases not matched to a gene. CDR3 sequence reads: CASGSGTGQYF. The CDR3 nucleotides read TGTGCCAGCGGATCCGGGACAGGGCAGTACTTC.

The chain recombines TRBV7-6 with TRBJ1-2; D is possibly TRBD1 (6 bases). Per the germline V gene, CDR1 is SGHVS and CDR2 is FNYEAQ. V shed 5 bases and J shed 7 bases, with 14 bases lying between them. The CDR3 is 13 residues long. CDR3 region: CASSHMGGLGYTF. In DNA form, the CDR3 reads TGTGCCAGCAGCCACATGGGGGGGCTTGGCTACACCTTC.

The chain carries TRBV19 and TRBJ2-3, with 7 bases matching TRBD2. After removal of 6 bases from V and 0 bases from J, the junction contained 0 bases not matched to a gene. The CDR3 runs to 13 residues. Germline V gene sequence: CDR1 LNHDA, CDR2 SQIVND (reference sequence). CDR3 coding DNA: TGTGCCAGTAGGCGGGGGAGCACAGATACGCAGTATTTT. It translates to CASRRGSTDTQYF.

The rearrangement links TRBV5-4 to TRBJ1-2; 10 bases fit TRBD1. V shed 2 bases and J 10 bases; nucleotides not matched to a gene: 2. The CDR3 covers 12 residues. Germline V gives CDR1 SGHNT, CDR2 YYREEE (reference sequence). The CDR3 reads CASSFGTGAYTF. CDR3 in DNA: TGTGCCAGCAGCTTTGGGACAGGGGCCTACACCTTC.

J is TRBJ1-4 and V is TRBV5-1; D not resolved. Germline V lookup: CDR1 SGHRS, CDR2 YFSETQ. V lost 2 bases to trimming and J lost 0 bases, with 11 bases between them. The CDR3 spans 16 residues. The CDR3: CASSFWGGATNEKLFF. Here the CDR3 DNA reads TGCGCCAGCAGCTTCTGGGGAGGTGCAACTAATGAAAAACTGTTTTTT.

V and J are TRBV6-1 and TRBJ2-7; D perhaps matches TRBD1 (6 bases). Germline loops: CDR1 MNHNS, CDR2 SASEGT. Trimming removed 5 bases at V and 6 bases at J, with 11 bases between. CDR3 length: 12 residues. CDR3 loop: CASSKQGPEQYF. CDR3 DNA sequence: TGTGCCAGCAGTAAACAGGGCCCCGAGCAGTACTTC.

The rearrangement uses TRBV6-6 and TRBJ2-7; 9 bases agree with TRBD1. Per germline, CDR1 MNHNY and CDR2 SVGAGI (reference sequence). Unmatched junction bases numbered 6, after V lost 0 bases and J lost 3 bases. The CDR3 runs to 16 residues. DNA for the CDR3: TGTGCCAGCAGTTACTCTTCCGGGACAGGGCACTACGAGCAGTACTTC. It codes for CASSYSSGTGHYEQYF.

The table lists this clone with a few counts. The rearrangement uses TRBV6-1 and TRBJ2-7; 8 bases align to TRBD2. Germline V gene data show CDR1 as MNHNS and CDR2 as SASEGT. This CDR3 has 13 amino acids. J gave up 5 bases and V 4 bases, and 4 bases lay outside the gene matches. CDR3 sequence: CASSVTRGDEQYF. The DNA of the CDR3 is TGTGCCAGCAGTGTAACGCGGGGGGACGAGCAGTACTTC.

This chain uses TRBV6-6 with TRBJ1-2; 9 bases agree with TRBD1. V lost 6 bases to trimming and J lost 4 bases; unmatched junction nucleotides: 9. Germline-derived CDR1 and CDR2 are MNHNY and SVGAGI (reference sequence). The CDR3 totals 15 residues. The CDR3, as DNA: TGTGCCAGCAGGGCCGGGACAGGGAGCCTCTATGGCTACACCTTC. It specifies CASRAGTGSLYGYTF.

The rearrangement links TRBV9 to TRBJ1-2; 10 nucleotides agree with TRBD1. The CDR3 contains 14 residues. The germline gives CDR1 SGDLS, CDR2 YYNGEE. With 3 bases clipped from V and 8 bases from J, the junction kept 7 bases outside the gene matches. As DNA, the CDR3 is TGTGCCAGCAGCGCGGGGACAGGGGAAGTAGGCTACACCTTC. Amino acids: CASSAGTGEVGYTF. The variable domain in full, with the rest retrieved from reference TRBV9 and TRBJ1-2, is DSGVTQTPKHLITATGQRVTLRCSPRSGDLSVYWYQQSLDQGLQFLIQYYNGEERAKGNILERFSAQQFPDLHSELNLSSLELGDSALYFCASSAGTGEVGYTFGSGTRLTVV.

The chain joins TRBV4-3 to TRBJ1-4; 7 bases fit TRBD1. The germline V gene encodes CDR1 LGHNA and CDR2 YSLEER. Trimming at V came to 0 bases and at J to 7 bases, leaving 5 bases not matched to a gene. CDR3 length equals 15 residues. The CDR3 region has the DNA TGCGCCAGCAGCCAAGATGCAGGGGGTAGTGAAAAACTGTTTTTT. It codes for CASSQDAGGSEKLFF.

A note on this clone: Distinct nucleotide sequences in the sample also encode this CDR3. The chain joins TRBV5-1 to TRBJ2-3, with 8 bases aligning to TRBD2. V lost 1 base to trimming and J lost 1 base; unmatched junction nucleotides: 2. CDR1 is SGHRS, CDR2 YFSETQ, per germline. The CDR3 contains 15 residues. CDR3 in amino acids: CASSLSGGGTDTQYF. The CDR3 DNA reads TGCGCCAGCAGCTTGAGCGGGGGAGGCACAGATACGCAGTATTTT.